Each of the 22 T cell receptor beta chains below was sequenced from the same sample in a study of shared clonotypes between healthy human individuals. Only in-frame clones appear in the TCRdb table, and some are missing; sequencing was by immunoSEQ multiplex PCR. The sample lists 2,500,000 or so clones, approximately 94% occurring once. Source material: naive CD4+ T cells sorted from blood. Subset given: CD45RA+ positively selected. The receptor source for this set is a young man in good health.

The rearrangement uses TRBV28 and TRBJ2-2; tentatively, D is TRBD1 (6 bases). Germline V gives CDR1 MDHEN, CDR2 SYDVKM. The V end lost 6 bases, the J end lost 3 bases, and 11 bases lay between the germline ends. The CDR3 has 14 amino acids. The CDR3 reads CASRLDSHTGELFF. The CDR3 region has the DNA TGTGCCAGCAGACTGGACAGCCACACCGGGGAGCTGTTTTTT. Full variable domain (rest looked up from reference TRBV28 and TRBJ2-2): DVKVTQSSRYLVKRTGEKVFLECVQDMDHENMFWYRQDPGLGLRLIYFSYDVKMKEKGDIPEGYSVSREKKERFSLILESASTNQTSMYLCASRLDSHTGELFFGEGSRLTVL.

The CDR3 region is CASSADLRARETQYF. The CDR3 DNA is TGCGCCAGCAGTGCGGACCTCCGGGCCAGAGAGACCCAGTACTTC. The chain uses TRBV4-3 and TRBJ2-5; no definite D call. Germline V gene sequence: CDR1 LGHNA, CDR2 YSLEER. This CDR3 has 15 amino acids. V was shortened by 6 bases and J by 4 bases, with 18 bases between the two germline ends.

J is TRBJ2-3 and V is TRBV27; a weak D match, TRBD1 (5 bases). The CDR3 totals 17 residues. Germline assignment: CDR1 MNHEY and CDR2 SMNVEV (reference sequence). The V and J ends lost 6 bases and 4 bases respectively, with 23 bases between them. The DNA for the CDR3 is TGTGCCAGCAGAAAAGTTACCCCTGGCAGGGCCGCAGATACGCAGTATTTT. Protein: CASRKVTPGRAADTQYF.

The chain employs TRBV6-5 and TRBJ1-6; TRBD1 aligns across 8 bases. Germline assignment: CDR1 MNHEY and CDR2 SVGAGI. After removal of 0 bases from V and 11 bases from J, the junction contained 6 bases not matched to a gene. CDR3 length: 15 amino acids. As DNA, the CDR3 is TGTGCCAGCAGTTACTCGGGCAGGGGGCAAACACCCCTCCACTTT. Encoded protein: CASSYSGRGQTPLHF.

With regard to this clone: Other DNA sequences in this sample translate to the same CDR3. The V and J genes are TRBV7-2 and TRBJ2-5; possible D gene TRBD1, 6 bases. V lost 1 base to trimming and J lost 4 bases, with 10 bases between them. Germline-derived CDR1 and CDR2 are SGHTA and FQGNSA. The CDR3 loop spans 14 amino acids. As DNA, the CDR3 is TGTGCCAGCAGCTTAGGCAGGGGTGGAGAGACCCAGTACTTC. Its protein product is CASSLGRGGETQYF. Variable domain in full (rest from reference TRBV7-2 and TRBJ2-5): GAGVSQSPSNKVTEKGKDVELRCDPISGHTALYWYRQSLGQGLEFLIYFQGNSAPDKSGLPSDRFSAERTGGSVSTLTIQRTQQEDSAVYLCASSLGRGGETQYFGPGTRLLVL.

The chain is built from TRBV9 and TRBJ2-3; the D gene is possibly TRBD1 (5 bases). In germline, CDR1 is SGDLS, CDR2 YYNGEE. The CDR3 covers 14 residues. Trimming removed 2 bases from V and 5 bases from J, with 12 bases in between. The CDR3 DNA sequence: TGTGCCAGCAGCGTGACAGCTTTGGGAGATACGCAGTATTTT. This encodes CASSVTALGDTQYF.

The chain carries TRBV6-6 and TRBJ2-7, with unresolved D. The CDR3 runs to 14 residues. CDR1 is MNHNY and CDR2 is SVGAGI in the germline V gene (reference sequence). V lost 0 bases and J lost 7, with 13 bases in between. The DNA for the CDR3 is TGTGCCAGCAGTTACTCGTCGACGGAGACTGAGCAGTACTTC. This translates into CASSYSSTETEQYF.

The chain employs TRBV7-6 and TRBJ2-5; TRBD1 matches 7 bases. Germline V gene lookup returns CDR1 SGHVS and CDR2 FNYEAQ. This CDR3 spans 14 amino acids. The trim removed 0 bases at V and 5 bases at J, leaving 3 bases unmatched. CDR3 protein: CASSLATGLETQYF. The CDR3 nucleotides read TGTGCCAGCAGCTTAGCGACAGGGTTGGAGACCCAGTACTTC.

The V call is TRBV28, the J call TRBJ2-7; 7 bases line up with TRBD1. The V segment lost 3 bases and the J segment 0 bases; nucleotides outside the gene matches: 17. Germline V lookup: CDR1 MDHEN, CDR2 SYDVKM. This CDR3 has 19 residues. The chain's CDR3 is CASSFRLNLNGTASYEQYF. The CDR3 DNA follows: TGTGCCAGCAGTTTCCGGCTGAACTTGAACGGGACAGCCTCCTACGAGCAGTACTTC.

V is TRBV7-2 and J is TRBJ2-3; D possibly matches TRBD1 or TRBD2 (5 bases each). Trimming removed 8 bases at V and 0 bases at J, with 12 bases between. Germline V gene lookup returns CDR1 SGHTA and CDR2 FQGNSA. This CDR3 spans 14 amino acids. The DNA of the CDR3 is TGTGCCAGCGGCTATAGGGACAGCACAGATACGCAGTATTTT. This gives the protein CASGYRDSTDTQYF.

This chain joins TRBV18 and TRBJ2-4; D perhaps matches TRBD2 (6 bases). The length of the CDR3 is 16 residues. Trimming left V 2 bases short and J 0 bases short, with 11 bases between. In germline, CDR1 is KGHSH, CDR2 LQKENI. The CDR3 DNA is TGTGCCAGCTCACCAACGGTGGGACTAGCCAAAAACATTCAGTACTTC. Residues: CASSPTVGLAKNIQYF. Drawing the rest from reference TRBV18 and TRBJ2-4, the complete variable domain is NAGVMQNPRHLVRRRGQEARLRCSPMKGHSHVYWYRQLPEEGLKFMVYLQKENIIDESGMPKERFSAEFPKEGPSILRIQQVVRGDSAAYFCASSPTVGLAKNIQYFGAGTRLSVL.

The V gene is TRBV19, the J gene TRBJ2-6; possibly TRBD1 or TRBD2 for D (5 bases each). Between the trimmed V and J ends, which lost 9 bases and 4 bases, there was a span of 19 bases. CDR3 length: 16 amino acids. Germline CDR1 and CDR2: LNHDA and SQIVND (reference sequence). The DNA for the CDR3 is TGTGCCAGCGCCCTTTCAGGGCCGGGGGGGGCCAACGTCCTGACTTTC. Translation gives CASALSGPGGANVLTF.

This chain uses TRBV7-2 with TRBJ2-5; D is perhaps TRBD1 (7 bases). Between the trimmed V and J ends, which lost 5 bases and 1 base, there was a span of 11 bases. Germline V gene data show CDR1 as SGHTA and CDR2 as FQGNSA. This CDR3 comprises 14 residues. CDR3 sequence: CASSQGGTQETQYF. As DNA, the CDR3 is TGTGCCAGCAGCCAGGGGGGAACCCAAGAGACCCAGTACTTC.

In its sample, this clone was seen once. This chain connects TRBV28 to TRBJ1-5; no clear D gene. Trimming took off 5 bases at V and 6 bases at J, with 5 bases between the two ends. The CDR3 contains 11 residues. Per the germline V gene, CDR1 is MDHEN and CDR2 is SYDVKM. The CDR3 nucleotides are TGTGCCAGCAGTCGCTTTCAGCCCCAGCATTTT. Translation: CASSRFQPQHF.

This rearrangement joins TRBV9 to TRBJ2-3; tentatively, D is TRBD1 or TRBD2 (6 bases each). Trimming removed 0 bases at V and 5 bases at J, with 10 bases between. Germline loops: CDR1 SGDLS, CDR2 YYNGEE. The CDR3 extends over 14 amino acids. CDR3 DNA: TGTGCCAGCAGCGTAGGGGGGGCGATAGATACGCAGTATTTT. Amino acid sequence: CASSVGGAIDTQYF. Combining the CDR3 with reference TRBV9 and TRBJ2-3 gives the whole variable domain DSGVTQTPKHLITATGQRVTLRCSPRSGDLSVYWYQQSLDQGLQFLIQYYNGEERAKGNILERFSAQQFPDLHSELNLSSLELGDSALYFCASSVGGAIDTQYFGPGTRLTVL.

V gene TRBV10-3 combines with J gene TRBJ2-3; D possibly corresponds to TRBD2 (5 bases). The length of the CDR3 is 15 residues. Trimming stripped 7 bases from V and 0 bases from J, with 14 bases between. CDR1 ENHRY and CDR2 SYGVKD come from the germline V gene. CDR3 sequence: CAITPTTSSTDTQYF. The CDR3 coding sequence is TGTGCCATCACCCCGACTACGTCTAGCACAGATACGCAGTATTTT.

This sequence joins TRBV10-1 and TRBJ2-2; D uncertain. This CDR3 comprises 14 residues. Germline loops: CDR1 WNHNN, CDR2 SYGVQD (reference sequence). Trimming shortened V by 5 bases and J by 4 bases, and 11 bases separated the two germline ends. This chain's CDR3 is CASSKVLTTGELFF. CDR3 bases: TGCGCCAGCAGTAAGGTCTTGACCACCGGGGAGCTGTTTTTT.

V gene TRBV2 combines with J gene TRBJ1-1, with no clear D. The CDR3 spans 13 residues. V was clipped by 4 bases and J by 6 bases, with 12 bases between them. Germline lookup yields CDR1 SNHLY and CDR2 FYNNEI. The CDR3 sequence is CASSVAGLAEAFF. Here the CDR3 DNA reads TGTGCCAGCAGTGTCGCGGGATTGGCTGAAGCTTTCTTT.

V is TRBV11-2 and J is TRBJ1-2; TRBD1 matches 8 bases. Germline loops: CDR1 SGHAT, CDR2 FQNNGV. V shed 4 bases, J shed 7 bases, and the junction held 23 bases outside the gene matches. The CDR3 contains 19 residues. CDR3 DNA sequence: TGTGCCAGCAGCTCCCCCCGTACCGGACAGGGACGCGCATCTGGTGGCTACACCTTC. It codes for CASSSPRTGQGRASGGYTF.

The rearrangement uses TRBV5-1 and TRBJ1-3; D gene unclear. Germline V gene data show CDR1 as SGHRS and CDR2 as YFSETQ. CDR3 length: 17 amino acids. V was shortened by 6 bases and J by 0 bases, with 19 bases between the two germline ends. The CDR3 coding sequence is TGCGCCAGCAAGAGCTCCTACAGCAGTTCCTCTGGAAACACCATATATTTT. It translates to CASKSSYSSSSGNTIYF.

The chain uses TRBV18 and TRBJ2-2, with D unresolved. This CDR3 is 14 amino acids long. Trimming removed 2 bases from V and 7 bases from J, with 11 bases in between. Germline CDR1 is KGHSH and CDR2 is LQKENI. The CDR3 bases are TGTGCCAGCTCACCATCGGACGCGAGCGGGGAGCTGTTTTTT. Translation gives CASSPSDASGELFF. The complete variable domain, with remaining parts taken from reference TRBV18 and TRBJ2-2, reads NAGVMQNPRHLVRRRGQEARLRCSPMKGHSHVYWYRQLPEEGLKFMVYLQKENIIDESGMPKERFSAEFPKEGPSILRIQQVVRGDSAAYFCASSPSDASGELFFGEGSRLTVL.

Concerning this clone: The sample holds other DNA sequences that translate to the same CDR3. The chain uses TRBV27 and TRBJ2-7; tentatively, D is TRBD2 (6 bases). Germline V lookup: CDR1 MNHEY, CDR2 SMNVEV (reference sequence). The CDR3 has 13 amino acids. Between the trimmed V and J ends, which lost 6 bases and 1 base, there was a span of 10 bases. CDR3 DNA: TGTGCCAGCAGCCGGGGAGGTTCCTACGAGCAGTACTTC. This sequence encodes CASSRGGSYEQYF.